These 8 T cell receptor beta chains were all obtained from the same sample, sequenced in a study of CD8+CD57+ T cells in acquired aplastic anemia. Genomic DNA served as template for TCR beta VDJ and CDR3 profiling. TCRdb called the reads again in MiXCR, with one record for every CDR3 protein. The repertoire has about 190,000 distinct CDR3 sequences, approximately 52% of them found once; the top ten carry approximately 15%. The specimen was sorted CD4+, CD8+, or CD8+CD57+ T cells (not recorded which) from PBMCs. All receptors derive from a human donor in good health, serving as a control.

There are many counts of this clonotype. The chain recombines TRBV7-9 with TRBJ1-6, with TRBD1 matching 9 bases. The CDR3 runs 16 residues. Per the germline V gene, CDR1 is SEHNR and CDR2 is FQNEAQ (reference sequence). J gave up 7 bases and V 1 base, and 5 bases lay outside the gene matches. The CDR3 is CASSLGAGQGNSPLHF. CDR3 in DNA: TGTGCCAGCAGCTTAGGGGCCGGACAGGGGAATTCACCCCTCCACTTT.

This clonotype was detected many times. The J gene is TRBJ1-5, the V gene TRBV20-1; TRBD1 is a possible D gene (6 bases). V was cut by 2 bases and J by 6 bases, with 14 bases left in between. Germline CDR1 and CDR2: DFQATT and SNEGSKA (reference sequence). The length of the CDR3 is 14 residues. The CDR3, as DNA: TGCAGTGCTAGAAGGGGGGGGTCAATTCAGCCCCAGCATTTT. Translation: CSARRGGSIQPQHF.

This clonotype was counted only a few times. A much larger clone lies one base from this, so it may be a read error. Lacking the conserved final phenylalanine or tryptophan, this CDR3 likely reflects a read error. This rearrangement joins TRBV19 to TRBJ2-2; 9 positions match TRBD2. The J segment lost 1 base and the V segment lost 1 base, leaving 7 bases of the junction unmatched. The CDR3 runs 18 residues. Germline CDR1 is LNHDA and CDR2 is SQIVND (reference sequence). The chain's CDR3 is CASSIVGSGGQNTGELFS. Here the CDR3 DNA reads TGTGCCAGTAGTATAGTAGGTAGCGGGGGCCAGAACACCGGGGAGCTGTTTTCT.

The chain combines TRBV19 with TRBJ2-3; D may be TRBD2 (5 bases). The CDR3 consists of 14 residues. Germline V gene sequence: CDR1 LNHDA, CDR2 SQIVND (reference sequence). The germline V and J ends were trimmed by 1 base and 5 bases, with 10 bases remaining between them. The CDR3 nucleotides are TGTGCCAGTAGTATAGGTCTAGCAATAGATACGCAGTATTTT. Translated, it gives CASSIGLAIDTQYF.

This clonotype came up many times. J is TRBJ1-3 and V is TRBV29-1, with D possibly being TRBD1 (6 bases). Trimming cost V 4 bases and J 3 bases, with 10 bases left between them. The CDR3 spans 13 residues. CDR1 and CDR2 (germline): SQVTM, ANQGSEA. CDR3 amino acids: CSVGTASGNTIYF. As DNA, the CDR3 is TGCAGCGTTGGGACAGCTAGTGGAAACACCATATATTTT.

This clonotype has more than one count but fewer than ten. This CDR3 reads CASSLGDGNNSPLHF. The CDR3 DNA is TGTGCCAGCAGCTTGGGCGACGGAAATAATTCACCCCTCCACTTT. This chain links TRBV9 with TRBJ1-6; D ambiguous. The germline V gene has CDR1 SGDLS and CDR2 YYNGEE. The CDR3 contains 15 residues. The V end lost 4 bases, the J end lost 5 bases, and 13 bases lay between the germline ends.

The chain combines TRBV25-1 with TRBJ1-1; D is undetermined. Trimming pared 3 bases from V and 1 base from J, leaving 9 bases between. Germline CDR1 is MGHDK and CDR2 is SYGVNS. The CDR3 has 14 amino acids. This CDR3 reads CASSDSDPNTEAFF. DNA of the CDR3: TGTGCCAGCAGTGATTCGGACCCGAACACTGAAGCTTTCTTT.

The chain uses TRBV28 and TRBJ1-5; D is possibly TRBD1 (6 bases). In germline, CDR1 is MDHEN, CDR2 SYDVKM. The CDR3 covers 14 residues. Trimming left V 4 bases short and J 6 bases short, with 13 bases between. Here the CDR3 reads CASSSWGGPQPQHF. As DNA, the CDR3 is TGTGCCAGCAGTTCATGGGGGGGGCCTCAGCCCCAGCATTTT.